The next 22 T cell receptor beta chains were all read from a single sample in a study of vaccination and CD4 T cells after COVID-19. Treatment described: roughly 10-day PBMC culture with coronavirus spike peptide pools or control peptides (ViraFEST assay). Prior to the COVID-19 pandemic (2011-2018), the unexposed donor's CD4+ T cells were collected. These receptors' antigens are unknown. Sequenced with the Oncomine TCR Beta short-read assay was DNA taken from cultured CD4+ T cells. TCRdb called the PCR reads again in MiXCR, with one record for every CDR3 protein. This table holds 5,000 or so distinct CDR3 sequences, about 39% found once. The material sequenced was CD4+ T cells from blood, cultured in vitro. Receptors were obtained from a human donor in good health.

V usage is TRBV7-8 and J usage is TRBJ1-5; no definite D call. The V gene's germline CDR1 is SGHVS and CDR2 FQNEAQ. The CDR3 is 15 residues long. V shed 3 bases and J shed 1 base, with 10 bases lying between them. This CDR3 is CASSFFDESNQPQHF. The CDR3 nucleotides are TGTGCCAGCAGCTTCTTTGACGAAAGCAATCAGCCCCAGCATTTT.

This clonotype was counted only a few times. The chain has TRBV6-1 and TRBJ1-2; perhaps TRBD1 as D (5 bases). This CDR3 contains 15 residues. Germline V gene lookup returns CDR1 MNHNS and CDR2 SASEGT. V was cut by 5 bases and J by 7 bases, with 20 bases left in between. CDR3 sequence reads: CASSPSTGPSGGYTF. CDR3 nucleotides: TGTGCCAGCAGTCCTTCAACGGGGCCGAGTGGTGGCTACACCTTC.

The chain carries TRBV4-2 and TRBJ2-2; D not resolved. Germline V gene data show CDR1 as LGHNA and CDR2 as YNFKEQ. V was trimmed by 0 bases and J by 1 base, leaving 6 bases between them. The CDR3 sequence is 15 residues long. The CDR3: CASSQDFGNTGELFF. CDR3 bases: TGTGCCAGCAGCCAAGATTTCGGGAACACCGGGGAGCTGTTTTTT.

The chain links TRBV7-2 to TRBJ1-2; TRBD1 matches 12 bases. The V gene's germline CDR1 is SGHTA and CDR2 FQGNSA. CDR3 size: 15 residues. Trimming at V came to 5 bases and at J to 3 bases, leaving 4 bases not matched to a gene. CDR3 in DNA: TGTGCCAGCAGCACCGGGACAGGGGGCCACTATGGCTACACCTTC. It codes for CASSTGTGGHYGYTF.

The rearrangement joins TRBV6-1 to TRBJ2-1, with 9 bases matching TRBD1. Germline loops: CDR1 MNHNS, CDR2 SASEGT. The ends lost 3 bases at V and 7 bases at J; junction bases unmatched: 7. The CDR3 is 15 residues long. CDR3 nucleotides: TGTGCCAGCAGTGAGAAGACAGGGGGAAGGAATGAGCAGTTCTTC. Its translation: CASSEKTGGRNEQFF.

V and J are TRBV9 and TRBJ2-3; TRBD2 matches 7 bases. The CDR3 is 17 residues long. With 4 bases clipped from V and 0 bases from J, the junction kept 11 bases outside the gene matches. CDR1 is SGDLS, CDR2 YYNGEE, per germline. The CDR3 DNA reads TGTGCCAGCAGCTTATATTGGCGGGGGTTTAGCACAGATACGCAGTATTTT. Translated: CASSLYWRGFSTDTQYF.

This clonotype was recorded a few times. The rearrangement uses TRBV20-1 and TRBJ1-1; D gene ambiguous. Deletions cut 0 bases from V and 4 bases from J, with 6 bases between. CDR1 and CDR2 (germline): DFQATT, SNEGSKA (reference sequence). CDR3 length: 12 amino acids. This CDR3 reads CSARDRITEAFF. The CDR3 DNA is TGCAGTGCTAGAGACAGGATCACTGAAGCTTTCTTT.

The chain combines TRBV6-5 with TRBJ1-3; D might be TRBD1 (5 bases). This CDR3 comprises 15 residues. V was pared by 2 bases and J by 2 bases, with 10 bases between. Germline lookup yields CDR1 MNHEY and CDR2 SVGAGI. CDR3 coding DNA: TGTGCCAGCAGTTACCCGGGGACGGCTGGAAACACCATATATTTT. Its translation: CASSYPGTAGNTIYF.

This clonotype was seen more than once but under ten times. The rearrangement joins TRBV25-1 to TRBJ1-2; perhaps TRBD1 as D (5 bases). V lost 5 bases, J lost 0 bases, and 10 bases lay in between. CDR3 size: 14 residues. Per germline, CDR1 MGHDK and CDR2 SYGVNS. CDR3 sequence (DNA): TGTGCCAGCAGTCGGGGCGGGACTAACTATGGCTACACCTTC. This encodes CASSRGGTNYGYTF.

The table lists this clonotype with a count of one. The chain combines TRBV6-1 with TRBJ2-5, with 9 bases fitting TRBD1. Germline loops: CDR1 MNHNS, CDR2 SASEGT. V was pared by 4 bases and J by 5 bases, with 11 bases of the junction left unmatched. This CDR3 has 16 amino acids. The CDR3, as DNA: TGTGCCAGCAGTGTACCCGGGACAGGGCGAACGGAGACCCAGTACTTC. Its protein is CASSVPGTGRTETQYF.

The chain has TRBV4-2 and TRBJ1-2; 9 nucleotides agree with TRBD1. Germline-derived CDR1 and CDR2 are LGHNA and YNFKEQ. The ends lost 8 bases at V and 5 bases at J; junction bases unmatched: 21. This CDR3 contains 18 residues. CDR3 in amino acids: CASLGLRQGEVLEYGYTF. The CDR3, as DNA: TGTGCCAGCTTAGGACTTAGACAGGGGGAAGTCTTAGAATATGGCTACACCTTC.

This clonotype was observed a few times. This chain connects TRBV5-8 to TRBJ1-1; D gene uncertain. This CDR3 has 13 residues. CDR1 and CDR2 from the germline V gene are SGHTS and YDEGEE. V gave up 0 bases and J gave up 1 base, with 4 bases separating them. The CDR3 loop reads CASSLAQNTEAFF. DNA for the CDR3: TGTGCCAGCAGCTTGGCACAGAACACTGAAGCTTTCTTT.

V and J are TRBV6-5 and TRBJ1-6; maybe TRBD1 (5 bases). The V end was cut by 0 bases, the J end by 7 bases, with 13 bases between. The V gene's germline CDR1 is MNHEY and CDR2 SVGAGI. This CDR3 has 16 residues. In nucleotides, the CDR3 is TGTGCCAGCAGTTACTCGAGGGGAGGTGAAAATTCACCCCTCCACTTT. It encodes CASSYSRGGENSPLHF.

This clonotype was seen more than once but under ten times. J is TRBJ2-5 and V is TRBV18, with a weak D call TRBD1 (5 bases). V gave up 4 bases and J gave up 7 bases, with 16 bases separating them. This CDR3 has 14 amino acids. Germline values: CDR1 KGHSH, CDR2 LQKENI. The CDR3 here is CASSRSDRYGTQYF. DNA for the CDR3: TGTGCCAGCTCACGCTCCGACAGATACGGGACCCAGTACTTC.

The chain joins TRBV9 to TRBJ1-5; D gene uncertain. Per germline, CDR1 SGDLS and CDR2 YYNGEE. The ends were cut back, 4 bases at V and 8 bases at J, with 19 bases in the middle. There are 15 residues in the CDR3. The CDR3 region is CASSTRSDPLEPQHF. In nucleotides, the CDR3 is TGTGCCAGCAGCACACGATCTGACCCCTTAGAGCCCCAGCATTTT.

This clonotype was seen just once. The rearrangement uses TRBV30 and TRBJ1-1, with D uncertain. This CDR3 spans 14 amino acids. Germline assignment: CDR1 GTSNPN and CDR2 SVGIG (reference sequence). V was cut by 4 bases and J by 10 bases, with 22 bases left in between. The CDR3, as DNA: TGTGCCTGGATGAATGGAGCAGTATCCCCTGGAGCTTTCTTT. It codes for CAWMNGAVSPGAFF.

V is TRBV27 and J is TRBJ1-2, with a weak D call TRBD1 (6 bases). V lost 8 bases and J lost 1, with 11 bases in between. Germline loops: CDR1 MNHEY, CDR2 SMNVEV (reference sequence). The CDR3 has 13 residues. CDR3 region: CASRGHLNYGYTF. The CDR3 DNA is TGTGCCAGCCGGGGACACCTTAACTATGGCTACACCTTC.

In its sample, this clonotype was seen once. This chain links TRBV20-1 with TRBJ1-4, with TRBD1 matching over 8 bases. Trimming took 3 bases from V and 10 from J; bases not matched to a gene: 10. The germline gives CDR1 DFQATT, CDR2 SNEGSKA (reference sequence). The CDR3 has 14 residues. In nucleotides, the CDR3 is TGCAGTGCTAGGGAACAGACAGGGGTTCGAAAACTGTTTTTT. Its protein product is CSAREQTGVRKLFF.

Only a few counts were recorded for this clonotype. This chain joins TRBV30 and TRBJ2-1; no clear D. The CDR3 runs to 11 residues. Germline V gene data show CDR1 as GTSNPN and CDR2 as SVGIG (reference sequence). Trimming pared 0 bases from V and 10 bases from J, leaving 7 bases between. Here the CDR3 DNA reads TGTGCCTGGAGTGTGTCTAACGAGCAGTTCTTC. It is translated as CAWSVSNEQFF.

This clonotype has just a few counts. CDR3 nucleotides: TGCAGTGCTAGAGATAGGCGGGGGGCTAACTATGGCTACACCTTC. Protein: CSARDRRGANYGYTF. This sequence joins TRBV20-1 and TRBJ1-2; tentative D call: TRBD1 (5 bases). V gave up 0 bases and J gave up 0 bases, with 11 bases separating them. Germline V gene lookup returns CDR1 DFQATT and CDR2 SNEGSKA (reference sequence). This CDR3 has 15 residues.

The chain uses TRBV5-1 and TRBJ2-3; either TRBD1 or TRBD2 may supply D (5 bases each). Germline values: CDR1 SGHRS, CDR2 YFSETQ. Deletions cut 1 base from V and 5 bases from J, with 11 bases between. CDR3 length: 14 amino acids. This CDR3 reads CASSLFGTEDTQYF. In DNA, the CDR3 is TGCGCCAGCAGCTTGTTTGGGACCGAAGATACGCAGTATTTT.

CDR3 coding DNA: TGTGCCAGCAGTTACAGCCGACAGATAATATACTATGGCTACACCTTC. Translating it yields CASSYSRQIIYYGYTF. The chain is built from TRBV6-5 and TRBJ1-2, with D perhaps matching TRBD1 (5 bases). Germline lookup yields CDR1 MNHEY and CDR2 SVGAGI. The CDR3 spans 16 residues. V was cut by 2 bases and J by 3 bases, with 16 bases left in between.